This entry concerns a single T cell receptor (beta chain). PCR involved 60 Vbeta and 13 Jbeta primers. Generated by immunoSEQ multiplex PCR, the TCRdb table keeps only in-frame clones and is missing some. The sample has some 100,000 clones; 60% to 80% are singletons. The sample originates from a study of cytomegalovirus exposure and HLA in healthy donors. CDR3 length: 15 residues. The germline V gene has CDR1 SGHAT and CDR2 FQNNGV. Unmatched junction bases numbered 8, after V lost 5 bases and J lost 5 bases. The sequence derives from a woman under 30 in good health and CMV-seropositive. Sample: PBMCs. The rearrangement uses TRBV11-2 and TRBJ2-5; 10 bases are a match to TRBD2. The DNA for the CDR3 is TGTGCCAGCAGCCGGATAGCGGGAGGCTTGGAGACCCAGTACTTC. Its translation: CASSRIAGGLETQYF. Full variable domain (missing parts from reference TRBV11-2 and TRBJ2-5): EAGVAQSPRYKIIEKRQSVAFWCNPISGHATLYWYQQILGQGPKLLIQFQNNGVVDDSQLPKDRFSAERLKGVDSTLKIQPAKLEDSAVYLCASSRIAGGLETQYFGPGTRLLVL.